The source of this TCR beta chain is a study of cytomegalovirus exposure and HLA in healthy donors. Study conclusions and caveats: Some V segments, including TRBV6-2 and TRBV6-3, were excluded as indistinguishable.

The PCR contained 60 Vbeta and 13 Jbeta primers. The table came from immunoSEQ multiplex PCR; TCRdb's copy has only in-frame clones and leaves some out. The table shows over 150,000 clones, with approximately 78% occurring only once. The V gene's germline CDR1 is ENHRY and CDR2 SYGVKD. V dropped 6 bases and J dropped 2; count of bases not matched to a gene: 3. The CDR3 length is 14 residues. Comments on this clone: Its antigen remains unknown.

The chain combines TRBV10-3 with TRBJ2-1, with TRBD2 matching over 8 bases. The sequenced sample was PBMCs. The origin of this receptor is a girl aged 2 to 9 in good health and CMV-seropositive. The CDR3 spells CAIRREGAYNEQFF. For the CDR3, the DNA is TGTGCCATCAGACGGGAGGGGGCCTACAATGAGCAGTTCTTC.